A single sample is the source of the 29 T cell receptor beta chains below, sequenced in a study of blood T cell repertoires in COVID-19. Measured with immunoSEQ multiplex PCR; TCRdb has only the in-frame clones, and not every one. The repertoire has some 28,000 clones, 85% of them found once; the top ten carry roughly 24%. The source material was peripheral blood. These receptors originate from a human donor in a cohort sampled during active COVID-19.

The chain employs TRBV16 and TRBJ2-4, with D tentatively TRBD1 (5 bases). Germline V gene sequence: CDR1 KGHSY, CDR2 FQNENV. The CDR3 contains 17 residues. With 2 bases removed from V and 2 bases from J, the gap between germline ends came to 16 bases. CDR3: CASSQPSGHASKNIQYF. DNA of the CDR3: TGTGCCAGCAGCCAACCTTCAGGGCACGCGTCCAAAAACATTCAGTACTTC.

This clone occurred once. This chain joins TRBV10-2 and TRBJ2-6; D uncertain. Trimming pared 4 bases from V and 1 base from J, leaving 8 bases between. The CDR3 runs 15 residues. In germline, CDR1 is WSHSY, CDR2 SAAADI. The DNA of the CDR3 is TGCGCCAGCAGTGCGAGCGATTCTGGGGCCAACGTCCTGACTTTC. This gives the protein CASSASDSGANVLTF.

The rearrangement joins TRBV30 to TRBJ1-1; D is uncertain. The CDR3 runs to 14 residues. Germline V gene sequence: CDR1 GTSNPN, CDR2 SVGIG (reference sequence). Trimming shortened V by 0 bases and J by 1 base, and 9 bases separated the two germline ends. The CDR3 region has the DNA TGTGCCTGGAGTGTACGCAGATGGAACACTGAAGCTTTCTTT. It yields the protein CAWSVRRWNTEAFF.

V is TRBV6-5 and J is TRBJ2-1; 7 nucleotides line up with TRBD1. This CDR3 is built from 15 residues. Germline V gene lookup returns CDR1 MNHEY and CDR2 SVGAGI. Germline trimming cut 3 bases from V and 4 bases from J; bases unmatched to any gene: 6. The CDR3 nucleotides read TGTGCCAGCAGTTATAAGGGGGCCGGTTACAATGAGCAGTTCTTC. Translation: CASSYKGAGYNEQFF.

This clone has more than one count but fewer than ten. The chain combines TRBV14 with TRBJ2-1; 11 positions agree with TRBD2. This CDR3 is built from 15 residues. The J segment lost 12 bases and the V segment lost 2 bases, leaving 9 bases of the junction unmatched. CDR1 and CDR2 (germline): SGHDN, FVKESK. CDR3 bases: TGTGCCAGCAGCCAACGACTAGCGGGGAATGAGAGGCAGTTCTTC. Translated: CASSQRLAGNERQFF.

The rearrangement uses TRBV7-2 and TRBJ2-7, with 12 bases fitting TRBD2. The CDR3 loop spans 15 amino acids. Germline CDR1 and CDR2: SGHTA and FQGNSA. V gave up 5 bases and J gave up 3 bases; unmatched junction bases: 5. CDR3: CASSTLAGGGYEQYF. CDR3 coding DNA: TGTGCCAGCAGCACCCTAGCGGGGGGGGGCTACGAGCAGTACTTC. The whole variable domain, remainder taken from reference TRBV7-2 and TRBJ2-7, is GAGVSQSPSNKVTEKGKDVELRCDPISGHTALYWYRQSLGQGLEFLIYFQGNSAPDKSGLPSDRFSAERTGGSVSTLTIQRTQQEDSAVYLCASSTLAGGGYEQYFGPGTRLTVT.

The chain joins TRBV7-6 to TRBJ1-2; 9 bases map to TRBD1. The CDR3 is 14 residues long. J lost 7 bases, V lost 8 bases, and 11 bases had no gene match. Germline-derived CDR1 and CDR2 are SGHVS and FNYEAQ. Here the CDR3 DNA reads TGTGCCAGCGGTAACCGGGACAGGGAGGGTGGCTACACCTTC. Amino acid sequence: CASGNRDREGGYTF.

This chain joins TRBV6-2 or TRBV6-3 and TRBJ1-1; weak D call: TRBD1 (5 bases). Trimming took off 2 bases at V and 3 bases at J, with 19 bases between the two ends. CDR1 is MNHEY, CDR2 SVGEGT, per germline. This CDR3 contains 17 residues. In DNA form, the CDR3 reads TGTGCCAGCAGTTACACGCCCCATGGCGGGACGGACACTGAAGCTTTCTTT. As protein: CASSYTPHGGTDTEAFF.

The chain has TRBV7-2 and TRBJ2-1; the match to TRBD1 covers 7 bases. Germline loops: CDR1 SGHTA, CDR2 FQGNSA. The CDR3 has 14 residues. V gave up 7 bases and J gave up 1 base; unmatched junction bases: 4. The CDR3: CASNRDRSYNEQFF. The CDR3 nucleotides are TGTGCCAGCAACAGGGACAGATCCTACAATGAGCAGTTCTTC.

This clone was seen just once. The chain has TRBV24-1 and TRBJ2-1; D call uncertain. Germline V gives CDR1 KGHDR, CDR2 SFDVKD. The CDR3 loop spans 14 amino acids. V was cut by 6 bases and J by 7 bases, with 15 bases left in between. The CDR3 nucleotides read TGTGCCACCAGTTTCGGTTCTAGAATGAATGAGCAGTTCTTC. Residues: CATSFGSRMNEQFF.

This rearrangement joins TRBV19 to TRBJ1-3; 7 bases are a match to TRBD1. Germline CDR1 is LNHDA and CDR2 is SQIVND (reference sequence). Trimming cost V 7 bases and J 5 bases; bases outside gene matches: 14. The CDR3 is made up of 16 amino acids. CDR3 sequence: CASTRSGGTLRNTIYF. The CDR3, as DNA: TGTGCCAGTACCCGTTCAGGGGGGACACTAAGAAACACCATATATTTT.

The V call is TRBV12-5, the J call TRBJ2-1; 8 bases are a match to TRBD2. Per germline, CDR1 LGHNT and CDR2 FRNRAP. Unmatched junction bases numbered 7, after V lost 5 bases and J lost 1 base. The CDR3 covers 16 residues. This CDR3 is CASGRPGLVSYNEQFF. The CDR3 nucleotides are TGTGCTAGTGGTCGCCCGGGACTAGTATCCTACAATGAGCAGTTCTTC.

The chain links TRBV28 to TRBJ1-1; D gene unclear. Per germline, CDR1 MDHEN and CDR2 SYDVKM. V was pared by 3 bases and J by 11 bases, with 16 bases between. This CDR3 is 13 amino acids long. The CDR3 sequence: CASSLPRQHRAFF. CDR3 in DNA: TGTGCCAGCAGTTTGCCCAGGCAACATAGGGCTTTCTTT.

The V and J genes are TRBV11-3 and TRBJ1-5, with a weak D call TRBD1 (5 bases). Germline loops: CDR1 SGHNT, CDR2 YENEEA. V lost 0 bases to trimming and J lost 6 bases, with 15 bases between them. CDR3 length: 16 residues. The CDR3 protein is CASSLDKFEGAQPQHF. For the CDR3, the DNA is TGTGCCAGCAGCTTAGATAAATTCGAAGGGGCTCAGCCCCAGCATTTT.

The V call is TRBV28, the J call TRBJ1-5; D is possibly TRBD1 (6 bases). This CDR3 contains 15 residues. V was cut by 6 bases and J by 0 bases, with 12 bases left in between. CDR1 is MDHEN and CDR2 is SYDVKM in the germline V gene. CDR3 DNA sequence: TGTGCCAGCAGCCAGACAGGCCATAGCAATCAGCCCCAGCATTTT. Amino acid sequence: CASSQTGHSNQPQHF. Full variable domain (remainder filled in from reference TRBV28 and TRBJ1-5): DVKVTQSSRYLVKRTGEKVFLECVQDMDHENMFWYRQDPGLGLRLIYFSYDVKMKEKGDIPEGYSVSREKKERFSLILESASTNQTSMYLCASSQTGHSNQPQHFGDGTRLSIL.

The rearrangement joins TRBV27 to TRBJ1-3, with TRBD1 matching 7 bases. Germline V gene lookup returns CDR1 MNHEY and CDR2 SMNVEV (reference sequence). V shed 5 bases, J shed 4 bases, and the junction held 5 bases outside the gene matches. This CDR3 has 14 amino acids. CDR3 protein: CASSPTGIGNTIYF. The CDR3 DNA sequence: TGTGCCAGCAGTCCGACAGGGATCGGAAACACCATATATTTT.

Comment on this clone: A single base separates this from a much larger clone, so it may be a read error. The rearrangement uses TRBV7-2 and TRBJ2-1; D possibly corresponds to TRBD2 (7 bases). The V end was cut by 7 bases, the J end by 0 bases, with 13 bases between. The CDR3 is 15 residues long. CDR1 and CDR2 (germline): SGHTA, FQGNSA. The CDR3 DNA reads TGTGCCAGCAAAACGGGGGGCGACTCCTACAATGAGCAGTTCTTC. This gives the protein CASKTGGDSYNEQFF.

As regards this clone: At one of its ends the junction is not consistent with the germline gene, which may arise from a read error. The chain combines TRBV14 with TRBJ2-7; 9 bases are a match to TRBD2. Per the germline V gene, CDR1 is SGHDN and CDR2 is FVKESK. The CDR3 contains 16 residues. CDR3 residues: CASSQVTSGPYYGQYF. The CDR3 nucleotides read TGTGCCAGCAGCCAAGTTACTAGCGGGCCTTACTACGGGCAGTACTTC.

The chain has TRBV6-5 and TRBJ1-2; tentative D call: TRBD1 (6 bases). CDR3 length: 14 residues. Germline V gene sequence: CDR1 MNHEY, CDR2 SVGAGI. Trimming removed 4 bases at V and 7 bases at J, with 16 bases between. The CDR3 sequence: CASSSLGEGGGYTF. In nucleotides, the CDR3 is TGTGCCAGCAGTTCCCTGGGGGAGGGGGGTGGCTACACCTTC.

The chain is built from TRBV5-1 and TRBJ2-2, with D perhaps TRBD1 (5 bases). The length of the CDR3 is 14 residues. V lost 4 bases and J lost 6, with 13 bases in between. CDR1 and CDR2 (germline): SGHRS, YFSETQ. CDR3 sequence reads: CASSPERGPGELFF. In DNA form, the CDR3 reads TGCGCCAGCAGCCCAGAAAGGGGCCCCGGGGAGCTGTTTTTT.

The V and J genes are TRBV7-2 and TRBJ1-2; possible D gene TRBD1, 5 bases. CDR3 length: 14 residues. Germline loops: CDR1 SGHTA, CDR2 FQGNSA. Trimming pared 1 base from V and 6 bases from J, leaving 12 bases between. The CDR3 loop reads CASSLVSGVDGYTF. CDR3 in DNA: TGTGCCAGCAGCTTAGTCTCGGGGGTAGATGGCTACACCTTC.

V is TRBV5-5 and J is TRBJ1-5; D not resolved. The V gene's germline CDR1 is SGHKS and CDR2 YYEKEE (reference sequence). The V end lost 3 bases, the J end lost 9 bases, and 19 bases lay between the germline ends. This CDR3 has 15 amino acids. CDR3 sequence (DNA): TGTGCCAGCAGCTCGGCGGGCGGACTTTGGGTGCCCCAGCATTTT. Its translation is CASSSAGGLWVPQHF.

This rearrangement joins TRBV28 to TRBJ2-5; 9 positions agree with TRBD1. J gave up 7 bases and V 6 bases, and 12 bases lay outside the gene matches. In germline, CDR1 is MDHEN, CDR2 SYDVKM. CDR3 length: 15 residues. CDR3 nucleotides: TGTGCCAGCAGCCCCTCCGGGACAGGGAGGGGGACCCAGTACTTC. Amino acids: CASSPSGTGRGTQYF.

The chain employs TRBV27 and TRBJ2-3; 9 nucleotides match TRBD2. Germline CDR1 MNHEY, CDR2 SMNVEV (reference sequence). The CDR3 has 17 residues. V lost 4 bases, J lost 6 bases, and 14 bases stayed unmatched. The CDR3 region is CASSSPLRGGRFDTQYF. Here the CDR3 DNA reads TGTGCCAGCAGTTCCCCCTTGCGGGGGGGCCGTTTCGATACGCAGTATTTT.

The rearrangement links TRBV19 to TRBJ2-1, with 12 nucleotides matching TRBD2. The CDR3 extends over 15 amino acids. V gave up 2 bases and J gave up 9 bases; unmatched junction bases: 5. The germline V gene encodes CDR1 LNHDA and CDR2 SQIVND (reference sequence). The CDR3 DNA reads as TGTGCCAGTAGTATAATGCTAGCGGGGGGGCTTGAGCAGTTCTTC. Protein sequence: CASSIMLAGGLEQFF.

This chain joins TRBV7-9 and TRBJ1-1; no clear D. The V end lost 5 bases, the J end lost 11 bases, and 18 bases lay between the germline ends. Germline CDR1 and CDR2: SEHNR and FQNEAQ (reference sequence). The CDR3 is 13 amino acids. Written as DNA, the CDR3 is TGTGCCAGCAGCCCCCAGCGCCCGGGTTTTGCTTTCTTT. Translating gives CASSPQRPGFAFF.

The CDR3 sequence: CASSLGRGKDQPQHF. Written as DNA, the CDR3 is TGTGCCAGCAGCTTAGGCAGGGGGAAAGATCAGCCCCAGCATTTT. The chain employs TRBV5-4 and TRBJ1-5; 7 bases align to TRBD1. Germline assignment: CDR1 SGHNT and CDR2 YYREEE (reference sequence). This CDR3 comprises 15 residues. Trimming cost V 2 bases and J 5 bases; bases outside gene matches: 7. Drawing the rest from reference TRBV5-4 and TRBJ1-5, the complete variable domain is ETGVTQSPTHLIKTRGQQVTLRCSSQSGHNTVSWYQQALGQGPQFIFQYYREEENGRGNFPPRFSGLQFPNYSSELNVNALELDDSALYLCASSLGRGKDQPQHFGDGTRLSIL.

This chain joins TRBV29-1 and TRBJ2-7; perhaps TRBD2 as D (6 bases). Germline CDR1 reads SQVTM; CDR2 reads ANQGSEA. Trimming cost V 3 bases and J 2 bases, with 14 bases left between them. This CDR3 comprises 14 residues. The CDR3 nucleotides read TGCAGCGTTGAGGGCAGGGAGGAAACCTACGAGCAGTACTTC. Protein product: CSVEGREETYEQYF.

This sequence joins TRBV6-2 or TRBV6-3 and TRBJ2-7; D unresolved. This CDR3 has 16 amino acids. Trimming shortened V by 0 bases and J by 3 bases, and 15 bases separated the two germline ends. Germline-derived CDR1 and CDR2 are MNHEY and SVGEGT. CDR3 protein: CASSYSKRILNYEQYF. The CDR3, as DNA: TGTGCCAGCAGTTACTCGAAGAGGATACTAAACTACGAGCAGTACTTC.